This TCR beta chain came from a study of regulatory T cells in long-lasting Graves disease. Across the whole study: Positivity for TSH receptor antibodies plus over 5 years of antithyroid drugs meant persistent Graves' disease.

Ten or more counts support this clonotype. The antigen remains unidentified. Libraries of TCR beta came from iRepertoire HTBI primers plus Arm-PCR of CDR3 regions. Using its own MiXCR run on the multiplex PCR reads, TCRdb lists one record per CDR3 protein. Of more than 300,000 distinct CDR3 sequences detected, 20% to 25% appear once; the ten largest clones hold roughly a quarter. Study-level points and caveats: Persistent cases of Graves' showed reduced TCR diversity relative to newly diagnosed patients.

Time point meaning: persistent/refractory GD, antithyroid drugs over 5 years with positive TRAb. Extracted RNA from PBMCs served as the source of the TCR library. Criteria from the American Thyroid Association guidelines were applied to diagnose Graves' disease. The patients were drawn from one endocrinology department in Xi'an, China. The CDR3 extends over 15 amino acids. J was trimmed by 4 bases and V by 2 bases; bases with no gene match: 7. The germline CDR1 and CDR2 sequences are SNHLY and FYNNEI. The specimen comprised peripheral blood mononuclear cells (PBMCs), sampled when the disease was refractory, from a patient treated with antithyroid drugs. J is TRBJ2-7 and V is TRBV2, with 8 bases aligning to TRBD1. The sequence was collected from a woman between 40 and 50 years old with Graves disease. The CDR3 region is CASSETTGERYEQYF. The CDR3 DNA reads TGTGCCAGCAGTGAAACGACAGGGGAAAGGTACGAGCAGTACTTC.